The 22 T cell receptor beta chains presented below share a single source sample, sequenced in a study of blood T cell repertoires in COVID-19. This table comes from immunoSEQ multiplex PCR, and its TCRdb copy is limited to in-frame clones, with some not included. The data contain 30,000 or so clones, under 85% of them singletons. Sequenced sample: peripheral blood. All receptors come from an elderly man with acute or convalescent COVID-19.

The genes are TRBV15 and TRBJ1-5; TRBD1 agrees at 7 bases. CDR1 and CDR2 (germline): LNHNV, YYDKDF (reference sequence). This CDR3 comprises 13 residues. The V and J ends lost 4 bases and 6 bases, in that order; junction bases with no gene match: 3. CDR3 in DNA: TGTGCCACCAGCACGACAGGGACTCAGCCCCAGCATTTT. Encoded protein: CATSTTGTQPQHF.

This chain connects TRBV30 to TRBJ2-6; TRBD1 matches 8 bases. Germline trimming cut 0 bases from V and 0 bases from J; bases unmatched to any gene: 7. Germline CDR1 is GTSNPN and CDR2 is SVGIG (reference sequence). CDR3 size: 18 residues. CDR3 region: CAWSVKDRETSGANVLTF. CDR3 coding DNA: TGTGCCTGGAGTGTTAAGGACAGGGAAACCTCTGGGGCCAACGTCCTGACTTTC.

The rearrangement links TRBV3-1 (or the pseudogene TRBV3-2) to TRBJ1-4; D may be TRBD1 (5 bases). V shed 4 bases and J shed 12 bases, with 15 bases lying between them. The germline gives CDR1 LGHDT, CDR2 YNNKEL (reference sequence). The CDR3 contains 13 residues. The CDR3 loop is CASSPSGGGQLFF. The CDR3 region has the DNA TGTGCCAGCAGCCCAAGTGGGGGAGGCCAACTGTTTTTT.

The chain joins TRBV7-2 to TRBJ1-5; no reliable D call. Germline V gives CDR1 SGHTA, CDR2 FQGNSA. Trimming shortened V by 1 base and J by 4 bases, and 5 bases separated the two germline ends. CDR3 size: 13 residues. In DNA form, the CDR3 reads TGTGCCAGCAGCTTAGACAGAAATCAGCCCCAGCATTTT. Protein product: CASSLDRNQPQHF.

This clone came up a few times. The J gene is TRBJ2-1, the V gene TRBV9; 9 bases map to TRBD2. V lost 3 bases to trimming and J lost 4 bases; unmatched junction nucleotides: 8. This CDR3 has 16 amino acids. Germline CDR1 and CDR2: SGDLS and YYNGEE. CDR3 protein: CASSEEGGLAYNEQFF. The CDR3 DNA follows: TGTGCCAGCAGCGAGGAGGGGGGACTAGCTTACAATGAGCAGTTCTTC.

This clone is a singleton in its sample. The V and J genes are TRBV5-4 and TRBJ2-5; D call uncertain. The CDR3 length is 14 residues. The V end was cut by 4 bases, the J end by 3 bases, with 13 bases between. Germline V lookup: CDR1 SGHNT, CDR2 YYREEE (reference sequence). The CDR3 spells CASSPPGSKETQYF. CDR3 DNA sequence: TGTGCCAGCAGCCCCCCAGGCAGTAAAGAGACCCAGTACTTC. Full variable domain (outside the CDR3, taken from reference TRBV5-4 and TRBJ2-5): ETGVTQSPTHLIKTRGQQVTLRCSSQSGHNTVSWYQQALGQGPQFIFQYYREEENGRGNFPPRFSGLQFPNYSSELNVNALELDDSALYLCASSPPGSKETQYFGPGTRLLVL.

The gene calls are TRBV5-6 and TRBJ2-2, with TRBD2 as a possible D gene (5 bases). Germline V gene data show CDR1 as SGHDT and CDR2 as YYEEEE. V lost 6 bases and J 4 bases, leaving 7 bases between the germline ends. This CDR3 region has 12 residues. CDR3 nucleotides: TGTGCCAGCACCCGGGGCACCGGGGAGCTGTTTTTT. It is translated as CASTRGTGELFF.

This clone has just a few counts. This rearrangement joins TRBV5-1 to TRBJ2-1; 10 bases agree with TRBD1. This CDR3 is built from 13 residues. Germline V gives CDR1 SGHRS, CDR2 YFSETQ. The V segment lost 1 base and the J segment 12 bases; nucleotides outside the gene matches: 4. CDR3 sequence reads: CASSLRQGASQFF. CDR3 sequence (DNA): TGCGCCAGCAGCTTGCGACAGGGGGCCTCGCAGTTCTTC.

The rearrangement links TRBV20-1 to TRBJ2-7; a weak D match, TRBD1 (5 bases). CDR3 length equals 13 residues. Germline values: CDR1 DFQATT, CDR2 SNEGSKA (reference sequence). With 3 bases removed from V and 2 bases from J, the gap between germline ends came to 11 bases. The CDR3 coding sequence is TGCAGTGCTAGTCGTGGCAGGGCCTACGAGCAGTACTTC. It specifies CSASRGRAYEQYF.

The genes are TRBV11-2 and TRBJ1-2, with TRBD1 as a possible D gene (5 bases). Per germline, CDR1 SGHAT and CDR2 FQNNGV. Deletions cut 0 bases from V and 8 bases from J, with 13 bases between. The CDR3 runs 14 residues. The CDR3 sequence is CASSLEARAEGYTF. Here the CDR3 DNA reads TGTGCCAGCAGCTTAGAGGCCAGGGCGGAGGGCTACACCTTC.

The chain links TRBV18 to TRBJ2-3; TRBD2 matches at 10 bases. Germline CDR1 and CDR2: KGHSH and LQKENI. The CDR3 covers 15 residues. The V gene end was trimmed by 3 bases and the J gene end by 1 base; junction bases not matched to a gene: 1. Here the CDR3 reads CASSPSGGGTDTQYF. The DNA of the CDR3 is TGTGCCAGCTCACCGAGCGGGGGGGGCACAGATACGCAGTATTTT.

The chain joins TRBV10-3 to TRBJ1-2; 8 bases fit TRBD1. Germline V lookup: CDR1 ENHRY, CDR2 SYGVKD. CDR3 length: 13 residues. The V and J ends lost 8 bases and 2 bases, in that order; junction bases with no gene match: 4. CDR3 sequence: CAIGQGTNYGYTF. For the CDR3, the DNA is TGTGCCATCGGACAGGGAACAAACTATGGCTACACCTTC.

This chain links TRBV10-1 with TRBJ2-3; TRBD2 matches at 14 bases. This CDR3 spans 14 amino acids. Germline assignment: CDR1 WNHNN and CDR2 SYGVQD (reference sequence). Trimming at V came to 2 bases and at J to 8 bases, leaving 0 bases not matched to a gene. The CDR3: CASSEGLAGGTQYF. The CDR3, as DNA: TGCGCCAGCAGTGAGGGACTAGCGGGAGGTACGCAGTATTTT.

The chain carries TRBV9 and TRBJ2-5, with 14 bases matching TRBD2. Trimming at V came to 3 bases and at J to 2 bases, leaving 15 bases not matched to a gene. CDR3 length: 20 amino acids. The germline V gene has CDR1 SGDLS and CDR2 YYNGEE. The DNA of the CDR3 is TGTGCCAGCAGCGCACACCTGAGGACTAGCGGGGGGCTGGGGCAAGAGACCCAGTACTTC. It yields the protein CASSAHLRTSGGLGQETQYF.

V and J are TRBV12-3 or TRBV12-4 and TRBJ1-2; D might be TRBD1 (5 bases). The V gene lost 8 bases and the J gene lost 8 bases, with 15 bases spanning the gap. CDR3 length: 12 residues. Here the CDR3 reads CASSDSSRGYTF. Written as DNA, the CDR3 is TGTGCCAGCTCAGACAGCTCTAGAGGCTACACCTTC.

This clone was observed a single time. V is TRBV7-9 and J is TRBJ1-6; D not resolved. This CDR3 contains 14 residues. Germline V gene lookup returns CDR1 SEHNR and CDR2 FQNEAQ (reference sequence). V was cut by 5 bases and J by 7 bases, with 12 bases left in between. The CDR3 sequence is CASSPGNRNSPLHF. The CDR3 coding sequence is TGTGCCAGCAGCCCGGGGAATAGGAATTCACCCCTCCACTTT.

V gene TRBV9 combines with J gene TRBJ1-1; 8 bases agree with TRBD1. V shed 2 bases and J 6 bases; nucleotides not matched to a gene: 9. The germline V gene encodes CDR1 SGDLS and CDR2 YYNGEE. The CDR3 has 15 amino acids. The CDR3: CASSVVGQGNSEAFF. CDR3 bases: TGTGCCAGCAGCGTGGTAGGACAGGGTAATTCTGAAGCTTTCTTT.

As DNA, the CDR3 is TGTGCCAGCTCACCACGGACAGGGATTGGGAGCGGCACAGATACGCAGTATTTT. Translation: CASSPRTGIGSGTDTQYF. This rearrangement joins TRBV18 to TRBJ2-3; TRBD1 matches 8 bases. The CDR3 length is 18 residues. Germline CDR1 is KGHSH and CDR2 is LQKENI. The junction had 10 bases not matched to a gene; V was cut back by 1 base and J by 1 base.

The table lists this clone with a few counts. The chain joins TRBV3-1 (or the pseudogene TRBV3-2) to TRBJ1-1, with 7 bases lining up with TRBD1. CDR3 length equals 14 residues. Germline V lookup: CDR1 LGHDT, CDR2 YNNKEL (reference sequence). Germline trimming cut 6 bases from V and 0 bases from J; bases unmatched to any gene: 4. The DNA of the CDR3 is TGTGCCAGCAGACTTGACAGGGTGAACACTGAAGCTTTCTTT. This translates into CASRLDRVNTEAFF.

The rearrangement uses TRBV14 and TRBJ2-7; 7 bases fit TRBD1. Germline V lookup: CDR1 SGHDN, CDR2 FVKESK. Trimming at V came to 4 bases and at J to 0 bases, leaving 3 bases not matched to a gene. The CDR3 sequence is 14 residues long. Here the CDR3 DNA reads TGTGCCAGCAGCCCGGGACAGAACTCCTACGAGCAGTACTTC. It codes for CASSPGQNSYEQYF. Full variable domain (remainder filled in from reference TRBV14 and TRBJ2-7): EAGVTQFPSHSVIEKGQTVTLRCDPISGHDNLYWYRRVMGKEIKFLLHFVKESKQDESGMPNNRFLAERTGGTYSTLKVQPAELEDSGVYFCASSPGQNSYEQYFGPGTRLTVT.

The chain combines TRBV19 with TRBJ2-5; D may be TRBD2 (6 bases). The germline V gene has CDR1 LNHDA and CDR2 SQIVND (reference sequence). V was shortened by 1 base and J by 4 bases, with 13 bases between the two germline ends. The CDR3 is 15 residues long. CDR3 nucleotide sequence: TGTGCCAGTAGTATAGGCGGAGGGACGGGAGAGACCCAGTACTTC. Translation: CASSIGGGTGETQYF.

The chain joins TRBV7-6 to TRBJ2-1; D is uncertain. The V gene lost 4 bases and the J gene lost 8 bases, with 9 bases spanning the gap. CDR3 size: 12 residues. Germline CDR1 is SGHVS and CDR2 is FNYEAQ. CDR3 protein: CASSSLRYEQFF. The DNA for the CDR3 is TGTGCCAGCAGCTCATTGCGGTATGAGCAGTTCTTC.